Listed below are T cell receptor beta chains from one sample, sequenced in a study of T cells expressing NK-cell markers. TCRdb reprocessed the 5' RACE reads and stores each CDR3 protein as one record, lacking DNA. The sample's table shows about 260,000 distinct CDR3 sequences. The sequenced sample consisted of blood T cells: a sorted CD56 or NKG2C T cell subset, CD4+ or CD8+ T cells, or bulk PBMC T cells (not recorded which). These receptors were obtained from a man aged 18 to 30 in good health. Both conserved end residues are part of each CDR3. Each record gives: V gene, J gene, CDR3 protein.

>TRBV12-3/TRBV12-4|TRBJ1-5
CASGQQGGNQPQHF
>TRBV20-1|TRBJ2-3
CSATRMGLAADTQYF
>TRBV7-8|TRBJ2-1
CASSSPSGRTYNEQFF
>TRBV29-1|TRBJ2-5
CSVDRDFVETQYF
>TRBV27|TRBJ2-4
CASARGTRAKNIQYF
>TRBV5-5|TRBJ2-2
CASSLLPEAADTGELFF
>TRBV6-2/TRBV6-3|TRBJ2-1
CASTPRAGGAYNEQFF
>TRBV19|TRBJ2-3
CASSIPQGRTQYF
>TRBV27|TRBJ2-7
CASRNSGTGPYEQYF
>TRBV12-3/TRBV12-4|TRBJ1-2
CASSFSGQGAEGYTF
>TRBV24-1|TRBJ2-5
CATSDPGQGVETQYF
>TRBV12-3/TRBV12-4|TRBJ1-2
CASSLGNYGEGYTF
>TRBV12-3/TRBV12-4|TRBJ2-3
CASSLGAPTDTQYF
>TRBV12-3/TRBV12-4|TRBJ2-3
CASRLDSYTQYF
>TRBV5-1|TRBJ2-7
CATQPGQGAYEQYF
>TRBV5-6|TRBJ2-4
CASTYSGIQYF
>TRBV29-1|TRBJ2-4
CSVAVSRAKNIQYF
>TRBV4-3|TRBJ1-4
CASSGGEPGEKLFF
>TRBV24-1|TRBJ1-2
CATSAAGGYGYTF
>TRBV5-1|TRBJ2-2
CASSPGTILWELFF
>TRBV10-3|TRBJ2-6
CAITLTGEDVLTF
>TRBV5-5|TRBJ1-6
CASSLDRASPLHF
>TRBV2|TRBJ1-2
CASKGQRFNYGYTF
>TRBV24-1|TRBJ2-3
CATRDTGPGTQYF
>TRBV7-9|TRBJ1-2
CASSQAGDYGYTF
>TRBV7-6|TRBJ2-3
CASSLNYRDTDTQYF
>TRBV7-3|TRBJ2-1
CASSPLPTSGRYNEQFF
>TRBV29-1|TRBJ1-3
CSVPLPGTGSGNTIYF
>TRBV7-9|TRBJ2-5
CASSRGLAGGSQETQYF
>TRBV12-3/TRBV12-4|TRBJ2-2
CASRPDLNTGELFF
>TRBV12-3/TRBV12-4|TRBJ2-6
CASSSRTGIVSGANVLTF
>TRBV18|TRBJ1-1
CASSPVWGDNTEAFF
>TRBV15|TRBJ2-3
CATAPGQGSDTQYF
>TRBV11-2|TRBJ2-3
CADSEQRHTDTQYF
>TRBV5-1|TRBJ2-1
CASSLVAGRGDEQFF
>TRBV6-5|TRBJ2-1
CASSYMRLVYNEQFF
>TRBV9|TRBJ2-5
CASSVKGSGQETQYF
>TRBV6-2/TRBV6-3|TRBJ1-5
CASRQIQGNRNQPQHF
>TRBV28|TRBJ2-2
CASTGTVLTGELFF
>TRBV7-2|TRBJ2-4
CASSLATLAFAKNIQYF
>TRBV6-2/TRBV6-3|TRBJ2-5
CASSLTSGTQETQYF
>TRBV19|TRBJ2-3
CASNLQGSGTDTQYF
>TRBV3-1|TRBJ2-1
CASSPTGLADNEQFF
>TRBV5-1|TRBJ2-2
CASSMREVNTGELFF
>TRBV5-6|TRBJ1-2
CASSPDFGTGDYGYTF
>TRBV12-3/TRBV12-4|TRBJ2-1
CASSLGQSVSYNEQFF
>TRBV10-3|TRBJ2-1
CAISRTGGINEQFF
>TRBV29-1|TRBJ2-5
CSVEIGGTQYF
>TRBV7-9|TRBJ2-1
CASSFLLGEQFF
>TRBV20-1|TRBJ2-5
CSARGRRLHAETQYF